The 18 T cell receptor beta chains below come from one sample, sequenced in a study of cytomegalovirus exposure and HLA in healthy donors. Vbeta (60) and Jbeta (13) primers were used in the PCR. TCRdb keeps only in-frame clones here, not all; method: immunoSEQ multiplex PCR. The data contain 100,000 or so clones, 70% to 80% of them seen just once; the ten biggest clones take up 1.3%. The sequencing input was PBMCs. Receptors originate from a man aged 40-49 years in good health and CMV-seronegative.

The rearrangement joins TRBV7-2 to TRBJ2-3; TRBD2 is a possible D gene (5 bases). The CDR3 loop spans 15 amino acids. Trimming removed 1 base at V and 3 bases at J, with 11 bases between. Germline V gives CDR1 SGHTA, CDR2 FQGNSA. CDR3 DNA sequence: TGTGCCAGCAGCTTAGGAGAGGGCAGGACAGATACGCAGTATTTT. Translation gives CASSLGEGRTDTQYF.

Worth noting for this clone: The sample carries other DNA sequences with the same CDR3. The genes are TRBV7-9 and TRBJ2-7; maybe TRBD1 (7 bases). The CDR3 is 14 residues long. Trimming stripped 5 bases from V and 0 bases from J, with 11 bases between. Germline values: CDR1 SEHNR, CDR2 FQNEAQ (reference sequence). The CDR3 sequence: CASSPRDSSYEQYF. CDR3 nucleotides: TGTGCCAGCAGCCCGCGGGACAGCTCCTACGAGCAGTACTTC.

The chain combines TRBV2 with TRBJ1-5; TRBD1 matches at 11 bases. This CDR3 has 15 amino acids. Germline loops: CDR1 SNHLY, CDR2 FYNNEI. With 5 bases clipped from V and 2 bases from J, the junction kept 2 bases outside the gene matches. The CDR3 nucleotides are TGTGCCAGCAGTAGGACAGGGGGCGGCAATCAGCCCCAGCATTTT. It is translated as CASSRTGGGNQPQHF.

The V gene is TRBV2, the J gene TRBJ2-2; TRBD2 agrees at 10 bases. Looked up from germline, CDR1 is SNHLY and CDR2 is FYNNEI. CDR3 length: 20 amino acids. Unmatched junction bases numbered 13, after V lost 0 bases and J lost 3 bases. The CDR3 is CASSEALVLAGGSDTGELFF. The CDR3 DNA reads TGTGCCAGCAGTGAAGCGCTGGTGTTAGCGGGAGGATCGGACACCGGGGAGCTGTTTTTT.

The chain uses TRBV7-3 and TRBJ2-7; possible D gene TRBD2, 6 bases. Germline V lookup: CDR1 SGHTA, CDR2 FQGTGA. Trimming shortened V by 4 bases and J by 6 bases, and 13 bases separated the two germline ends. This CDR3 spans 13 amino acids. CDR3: CASSSPSSVEQYF. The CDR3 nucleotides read TGTGCCAGCAGCTCCCCTTCTAGCGTCGAGCAGTACTTC.

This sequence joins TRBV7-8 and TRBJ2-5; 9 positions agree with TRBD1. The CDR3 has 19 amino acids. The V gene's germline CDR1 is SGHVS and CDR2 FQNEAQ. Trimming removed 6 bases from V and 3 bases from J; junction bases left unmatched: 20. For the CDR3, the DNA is TGTGCCAGCAGATTATTCTTGGGTCCAGGGACAGGGCCAAAAGAGACCCAGTACTTC. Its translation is CASRLFLGPGTGPKETQYF. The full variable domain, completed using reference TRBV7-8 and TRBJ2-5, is GAGVSQSPRYKVAKRGQDVALRCDPISGHVSLFWYQQALGQGPEFLTYFQNEAQLDKSGLPSDRFFAERPEGSVSTLKIQRTQQEDSAVYLCASRLFLGPGTGPKETQYFGPGTRLLVL.

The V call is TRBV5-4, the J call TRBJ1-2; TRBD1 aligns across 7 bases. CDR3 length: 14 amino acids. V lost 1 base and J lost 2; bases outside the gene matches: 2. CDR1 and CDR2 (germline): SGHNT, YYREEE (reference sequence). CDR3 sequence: CASSLTRGNYGYTF. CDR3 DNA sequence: TGTGCCAGCAGCTTGACCAGGGGGAACTATGGCTACACCTTC.

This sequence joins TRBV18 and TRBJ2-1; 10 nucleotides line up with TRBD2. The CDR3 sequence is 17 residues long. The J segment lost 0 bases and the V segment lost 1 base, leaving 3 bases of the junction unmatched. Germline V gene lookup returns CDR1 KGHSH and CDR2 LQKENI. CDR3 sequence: CASSPRLAGGSYNEQFF. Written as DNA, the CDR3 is TGTGCCAGCTCACCACGGTTAGCGGGAGGCTCCTACAATGAGCAGTTCTTC.

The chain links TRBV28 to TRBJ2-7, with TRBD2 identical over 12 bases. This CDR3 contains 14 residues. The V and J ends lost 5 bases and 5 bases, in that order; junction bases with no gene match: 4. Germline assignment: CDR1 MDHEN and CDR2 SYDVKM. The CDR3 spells CASSPRLAGDEQYF. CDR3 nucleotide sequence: TGTGCCAGCAGTCCACGACTAGCGGGGGACGAGCAGTACTTC. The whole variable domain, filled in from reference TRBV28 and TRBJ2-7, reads DVKVTQSSRYLVKRTGEKVFLECVQDMDHENMFWYRQDPGLGLRLIYFSYDVKMKEKGDIPEGYSVSREKKERFSLILESASTNQTSMYLCASSPRLAGDEQYFGPGTRLTVT.

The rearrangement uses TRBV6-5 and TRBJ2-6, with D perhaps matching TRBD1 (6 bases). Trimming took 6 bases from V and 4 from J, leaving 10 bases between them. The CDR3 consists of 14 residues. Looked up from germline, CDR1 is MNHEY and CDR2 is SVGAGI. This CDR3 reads CASRQGPGANVLTF. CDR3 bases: TGTGCCAGCAGACAGGGTCCCGGGGCCAACGTCCTGACTTTC.

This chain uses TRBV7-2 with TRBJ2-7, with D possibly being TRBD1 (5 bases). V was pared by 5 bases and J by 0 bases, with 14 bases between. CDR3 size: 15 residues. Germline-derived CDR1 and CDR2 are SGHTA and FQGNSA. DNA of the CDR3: TGTGCCAGCAGCGCAACAGGCTACCCCTCCTACGAGCAGTACTTC. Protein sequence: CASSATGYPSYEQYF.

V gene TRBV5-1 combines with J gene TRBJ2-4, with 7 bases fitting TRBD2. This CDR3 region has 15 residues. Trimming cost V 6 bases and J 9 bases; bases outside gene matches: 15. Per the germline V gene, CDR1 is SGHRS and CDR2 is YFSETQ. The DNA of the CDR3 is TGCGCCAGCACCCCGGCGGCGGGGGTCGGGGGCATTCAGTACTTC. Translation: CASTPAAGVGGIQYF.

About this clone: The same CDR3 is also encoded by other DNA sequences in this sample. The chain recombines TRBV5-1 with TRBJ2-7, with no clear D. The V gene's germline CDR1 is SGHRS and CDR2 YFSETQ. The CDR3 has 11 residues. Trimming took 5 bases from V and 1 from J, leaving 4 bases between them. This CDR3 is CASSSSYEQYF. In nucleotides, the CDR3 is TGCGCCAGCAGTTCTTCCTACGAGCAGTACTTC.

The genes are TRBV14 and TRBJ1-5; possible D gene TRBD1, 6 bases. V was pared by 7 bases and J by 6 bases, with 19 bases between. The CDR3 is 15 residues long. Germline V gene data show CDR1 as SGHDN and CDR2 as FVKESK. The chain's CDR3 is CASTDIQGAAQPQHF. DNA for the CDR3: TGTGCCAGCACAGATATACAGGGAGCGGCTCAGCCCCAGCATTTT.

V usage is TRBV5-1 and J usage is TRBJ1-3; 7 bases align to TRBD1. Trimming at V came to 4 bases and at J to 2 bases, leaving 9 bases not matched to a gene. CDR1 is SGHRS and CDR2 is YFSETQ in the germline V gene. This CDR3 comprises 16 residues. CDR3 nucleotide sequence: TGCGCCAGCAGCCTGGAGGGGGCTACTCCTGGAAACACCATATATTTT. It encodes CASSLEGATPGNTIYF. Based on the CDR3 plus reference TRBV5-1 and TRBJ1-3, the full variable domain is KAGVTQTPRYLIKTRGQQVTLSCSPISGHRSVSWYQQTPGQGLQFLFEYFSETQRNKGNFPGRFSGRQFSNSRSEMNVSTLELGDSALYLCASSLEGATPGNTIYFGEGSWLTVV.

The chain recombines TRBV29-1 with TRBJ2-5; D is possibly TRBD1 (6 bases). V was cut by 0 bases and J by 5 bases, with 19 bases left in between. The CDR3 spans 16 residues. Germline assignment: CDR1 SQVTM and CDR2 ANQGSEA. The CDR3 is CSVEDRRQGPGETQYF. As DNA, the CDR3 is TGCAGCGTTGAAGATCGGCGGCAGGGGCCAGGGGAGACCCAGTACTTC.

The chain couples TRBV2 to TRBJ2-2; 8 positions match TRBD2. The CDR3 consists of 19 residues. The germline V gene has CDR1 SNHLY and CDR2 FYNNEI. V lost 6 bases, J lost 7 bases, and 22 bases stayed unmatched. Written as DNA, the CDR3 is TGTGCCAGCAGCCCCGTCGGGTTGATCGGGAGGGCCGGGGTCGGGGAGCTGTTTTTT. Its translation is CASSPVGLIGRAGVGELFF. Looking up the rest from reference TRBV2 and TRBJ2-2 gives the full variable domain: EPEVTQTPSHQVTQMGQEVILRCVPISNHLYFYWYRQILGQKVEFLVSFYNNEISEKSEIFDDQFSVERPDGSNFTLKIRSTKLEDSAMYFCASSPVGLIGRAGVGELFFGEGSRLTVL.

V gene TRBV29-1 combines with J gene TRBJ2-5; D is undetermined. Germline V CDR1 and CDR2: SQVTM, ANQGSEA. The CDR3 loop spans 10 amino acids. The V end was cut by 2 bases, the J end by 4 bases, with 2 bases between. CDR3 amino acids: CSVERETQYF. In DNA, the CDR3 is TGCAGCGTTGAACGAGAGACCCAGTACTTC.